Following are 13 T cell receptor beta chains from one sample sequenced in a study of blood T cells in healthy people across ages. Primers used in a second PCR of about 6 to 11 cycles were a sample-barcoded 5' primer and a J-beta primer mix. TCRdb ran MiXCR on the 5' RACE reads and lists one entry per CDR3 protein. The sample holds around 1,900,000 distinct CDR3 sequences, about 39% seen once. The specimen sequenced was blood. The receptors come from a human donor in good health.

This clonotype was counted between two and nine times. The chain joins TRBV2 to TRBJ2-7; D is unresolved. CDR1 is SNHLY and CDR2 is FYNNEI in the germline V gene. The CDR3 totals 12 residues. V lost 8 bases and J 3 bases, leaving 11 bases between the germline ends. In DNA form, the CDR3 reads TGTGCCAGCCAGTACAACCGCTACGAGCAGTACTTC. Translation gives CASQYNRYEQYF.

The J gene is TRBJ2-6, the V gene TRBV21-1; the table's D call, TRBD1, was not checked against the DNA. TRBV21-1 is flagged as a pseudogene. The CDR3 runs to 19 residues. The CDR3 coding sequence is TGTGCCAGCAGCAACCCTCGGGGGACAGGAGCTTTCGGGGCCAACGTCCTGACTTTC. It yields the protein CASSNPRGTGAFGANVLTF.

This chain joins TRBV3-1 and TRBJ1-2, with 7 bases that match TRBD1. Germline CDR1 reads LGHDT; CDR2 reads YNNKEL (reference sequence). This CDR3 is built from 19 residues. With 5 bases clipped from V and 5 bases from J, the junction kept 23 bases outside the gene matches. CDR3 DNA sequence: TGTGCCAGCAGCAATCCGCACAGGGGAGGACCCTCCTTAACTTATGGCTACACCTTC. Its translation is CASSNPHRGGPSLTYGYTF. Full variable domain (missing parts from reference TRBV3-1 and TRBJ1-2): DTAVSQTPKYLVTQMGNDKSIKCEQNLGHDTMYWYKQDSKKFLKIMFSYNNKELIINETVPNRFSPKSPDKAHLNLHINSLELGDSAVYFCASSNPHRGGPSLTYGYTFGSGTRLTVV.

This clonotype was picked up a small number of times. The chain has TRBV20-1 and TRBJ1-6; D might be TRBD1 (6 bases). V dropped 6 bases and J dropped 1 base, with 10 bases sitting between them. Germline-derived CDR1 and CDR2 are DFQATT and SNEGSKA (reference sequence). The CDR3 is made up of 14 amino acids. CDR3 nucleotide sequence: TGCAGTGCCCCGGACAGATCCTATAATTCACCCCTCCACTTT. Translating it yields CSAPDRSYNSPLHF.

This clonotype occurred a few times. This chain uses TRBV4-3 with TRBJ1-2; D perhaps matches TRBD1 (6 bases). The germline gives CDR1 LGHNA, CDR2 YSLEER. This CDR3 comprises 14 residues. V lost 3 bases to trimming and J lost 4 bases, with 12 bases between them. The CDR3 DNA is TGCGCCAGCAGCCAGCAGGGGACTACCTATGGCTACACCTTC. This codes for CASSQQGTTYGYTF.

The rearrangement uses TRBV12-3 or TRBV12-4 and TRBJ2-1, with TRBD1 identical over 7 bases. The junction had 8 bases not matched to a gene; V was cut back by 3 bases and J by 3 bases. The CDR3 covers 16 residues. The CDR3 bases are TGTGCCAGCAGTTTCCCACAGGGGATTGGCTACAATGAGCAGTTCTTC. This gives the protein CASSFPQGIGYNEQFF.

The V call is TRBV20-1, the J call TRBJ1-2; D gene ambiguous. V shed 0 bases and J shed 3 bases, with 8 bases lying between them. The CDR3 consists of 13 residues. Germline V gene data show CDR1 as DFQATT and CDR2 as SNEGSKA (reference sequence). CDR3 in DNA: TGCAGTGCTAGAGATGGGTCTGACTATGGCTACACCTTC. This gives the protein CSARDGSDYGYTF.

This clonotype has more than one count but fewer than ten. The gene calls are TRBV9 and TRBJ2-5, with 10 bases fitting TRBD2. Per the germline V gene, CDR1 is SGDLS and CDR2 is YYNGEE. V was clipped by 3 bases and J by 5 bases; unmatched bases: 13. There are 17 residues in the CDR3. In nucleotides, the CDR3 is TGTGCCAGCAGCGCCTCCCCCTCTAGCGGGGGTTTGGAGACCCAGTACTTC. It translates to CASSASPSSGGLETQYF.

This chain joins TRBV20-1 and TRBJ2-6; a possible D gene is TRBD1 (6 bases). V lost 6 bases and J lost 0, with 18 bases in between. From germline, CDR1 is DFQATT and CDR2 SNEGSKA (reference sequence). CDR3 length: 17 amino acids. The DNA for the CDR3 is TGCAGTGCCTCACAGGAGGCGGACAGCTCTGGGGCCAACGTCCTGACTTTC. Translation gives CSASQEADSSGANVLTF.

The table lists this clonotype with a few counts. This chain connects TRBV9 to TRBJ2-6; the D is unclear. CDR3 length: 16 residues. Between the trimmed V and J ends, which lost 5 bases and 1 base, there was a span of 13 bases. The V gene's germline CDR1 is SGDLS and CDR2 YYNGEE. CDR3 sequence (DNA): TGTGCCAGCAGGGGAAAAGGAGAATCTGGGGCCAACGTCCTGACTTTC. It yields the protein CASRGKGESGANVLTF.

The chain has TRBV7-2 and TRBJ2-1; 9 bases map to TRBD2. Germline V gene data show CDR1 as SGHTA and CDR2 as FQGNSA. The length of the CDR3 is 16 residues. Trimming cost V 7 bases and J 7 bases; bases outside gene matches: 14. CDR3 protein: CASTLRGGASRNEQFF. For the CDR3, the DNA is TGTGCCAGCACCCTCCGCGGGGGGGCGAGTAGGAATGAGCAGTTCTTC.

This clonotype has only one observation. Sequence at one end of the junction differs from germline and may be a read error. The chain links TRBV7-3 to TRBJ2-1; D perhaps matches TRBD2 (7 bases). This CDR3 spans 15 amino acids. Germline CDR1 is SGHTA and CDR2 is FQGTGA. The chain's CDR3 is CASSFGSGGYDEQFF. In DNA, the CDR3 is TGTGCCAGCAGCTTCGGGTCGGGGGGCTACGATGAGCAGTTCTTC. The whole variable domain, filled in from reference TRBV7-3 and TRBJ2-1, reads GAGVSQTPSNKVTEKGKYVELRCDPISGHTALYWYRQSLGQGPEFLIYFQGTGAADDSGLPNDRFFAVRPEGSVSTLKIQRTERGDSAVYLCASSFGSGGYDEQFFGPGTRLTVL.

This clonotype appeared a few times. The chain uses TRBV4-2 and TRBJ2-1; 13 nucleotides agree with TRBD2. The V gene's germline CDR1 is LGHNA and CDR2 YNFKEQ. J was trimmed by 5 bases and V by 2 bases; bases with no gene match: 6. There are 17 residues in the CDR3. CDR3 in amino acids: CASSQLRTSGGDNEQFF. CDR3 coding DNA: TGTGCCAGCAGCCAATTAAGGACTAGCGGGGGAGACAATGAGCAGTTCTTC.